The present T cell receptor beta chain was sequenced within a study of shared clonotypes between healthy human individuals. Study observations and caveats: In this cohort, only blood was sampled, and tissue repertoires likely differ.

Regarding this clone: Its target is not known.

The data were produced by immunoSEQ multiplex PCR, yet TCRdb's version contains in-frame clones alone and is incomplete. The table includes roughly 1.5 million clones, 95% to 99% detected once. Germline CDR1 and CDR2: MGHDK and SYGVNS. The CDR3 has 15 amino acids. Trimming removed 0 bases from V and 8 bases from J, with 16 bases in between. Sequencing was done on a sample of naive CD4+ T cells sorted from blood. Subset here: CD45RA+ positively selected. The sequence came from a man between 25 and 39 years old in good health. J is TRBJ1-2 and V is TRBV25-1, with D perhaps matching TRBD1 (6 bases). The CDR3 sequence: CASSEYPGRGEGYTF. DNA of the CDR3: TGTGCCAGCAGTGAATATCCCGGCAGGGGAGAGGGCTACACCTTC.